Listed below are T cell receptor beta chains from one sample, sequenced in a study of blood T cell repertoires in COVID-19. Method: immunoSEQ multiplex PCR; TCRdb's copy keeps in-frame clones and lacks some. This sample has under 200,000 clones, with about 85% found just once. Sequenced sample: peripheral blood. These receptors were taken from a woman in her forties or fifties with COVID-19, enrolled during active disease. Both conserved end residues are trimmed from each CDR3.

TRBV5-1 | 13 | ASSFTGGRGNEQF
TRBV6-4 | 12 | ASSVLAGGNEQF
TRBV5-1 | 12 | ASRPQGSSYEQY
TRBV11-3 | 11 | ASRSSGFYEQY
TRBV21-1 | 14 | ASSSQGTRTKNIQY
TRBV4-1 | 15 | ASSQGTSGVTGNTQY
TRBV19 | 13 | ASSLGTGVTGELF
TRBV25-1 | 16 | ASSDSLGQDGFDYGYT
TRBV12-3/TRBV12-4 | 11 | ATQMGGYNEQF
TRBV6-5 | 12 | ASSFSSPVYEQY
TRBV4-1 | 12 | ASSPRDIPDTQY
TRBV5-5 | 11 | ASSLTEYNEQF
TRBV19 | 11 | ASSELTNQPQH
TRBV19 | 11 | ASSIVTDSEAF
TRBV7-3 | 13 | ASSPGQGANSPLH
TRBV4-1 | 13 | ASSQDSGQGLGYT
TRBV29-1 | 12 | SVEDWAANYGYT
TRBV5-1 | 12 | ASSAGTSGGPEY
TRBV11-2 | 15 | ASSGGTGRDFNTEAF
TRBV3-1/TRBV3-2 | 14 | ASSHPEDGPRNEQF
TRBV10-3 | 11 | AISSGTNTEAF
TRBV11-3 | 10 | ASSSSTDTQY
TRBV7-9 | 17 | ASSSTLSGGAFRTDTQY
TRBV5-1 | 16 | ASSLIAGDVSGANVLT
TRBV12-3/TRBV12-4 | 9 | ASSLQETQY
TRBV3-1/TRBV3-2 | 11 | ASSQGPNTEAF
TRBV6-5 | 13 | ASGHRDRSGYGYT
TRBV6-5 | 14 | ASSSGSSVVYNEQF
TRBV7-3 | 14 | ASSLELAGGKDTQY
TRBV2 | 13 | ASSDGVEGNSPLH
TRBV19 | 12 | ASSHPSRTAEQY
TRBV4-1 | 11 | ASSLGQGGGYT
TRBV7-9 | 12 | ASSSGTGDEKLF
TRBV11-2 | 11 | ASSPPGSYEQY
TRBV5-4 | 12 | ASSEPTGNSPLH
TRBV2 | 13 | ASSEEGTSTDTQY
TRBV12-5 | 12 | ASGADSKGNTIY
TRBV5-5 | 13 | ASSPGMDSPRGYT
TRBV29-1 | 10 | SVVGDAITLH
TRBV7-3 | 14 | ASSLLAGVNTGELF
TRBV7-2 | 12 | ASSGGKVLYEQY
TRBV27 | 11 | ASSDRRQETQY
TRBV6-2/TRBV6-3 | 13 | ASSKDLVINQPQH
TRBV5-4 | 14 | ASSLPPGLGQETQY
TRBV6-5 | 11 | ASSIAGAYEQY
TRBV30 | 13 | AWSPRDREGYGYT
TRBV3-1/TRBV3-2 | 13 | ASSQGDTRNTEAF
TRBV11-3 | 11 | ASTLTGIAEAF
TRBV11-2 | 10 | ASSLAGYEQY
TRBV10-3 | 14 | AISGGQGGFTDTQY